The clone carrying this TCR beta chain was detected many times. Trimming removed 5 bases from V and 8 bases from J, with 8 bases in between. This CDR3 region has 11 residues. Germline values: CDR1 MNHEY, CDR2 SMNVEV (reference sequence). The authors divided CD4+ cells into CD45RA+ naive and CD45RA-negative memory subsets. This sample was taken from a study of shared clonotypes between healthy human individuals. Roughly 30,000 T cell genomes (about 0.2 ug DNA) went into each sorted-subset replicate. TCRdb's copy holds only in-frame clones and misses some; the assay was immunoSEQ multiplex PCR. The data hold over a million clones, with approximately 80% observed a single time.

This receptor was obtained from a man younger than 35 in good health. Some clones in this sample may be carry-over from other donors' samples. The chain couples TRBV27 to TRBJ2-3; a weak D match, TRBD2 (5 bases). The sequenced sample consisted of memory CD4+ T cells from PBMCs. Stated subset: CD45RA-negative fraction. CDR3 loop: CASSHRGTQYF. In DNA, the CDR3 is TGTGCCAGCAGTCATCGGGGTACGCAGTATTTT.